This T cell receptor beta chain originates from a study of CD8+CD57+ T cells in acquired aplastic anemia. Study-wide context: Sorted CD4+ and CD8+ cells yielded DNA averaging approximately 3.5 ug. Findings and caveats of the study: Between the patient and control groups, CD8+ Simpson's diversity did not differ significantly. Almost 30 CD8+ CDR3 sequences occurred in both the patients and the controls.

This clonotype was counted ten times or more. Its target is not known. The patients chosen for sequencing had shown expansion of CD8+CD57+ cells (detected by flow cytometry). The diagnosis in all patients was severe acquired aplastic anemia. TCR beta VDJ and CDR3 profiles were obtained from a genomic DNA template. Using its own MiXCR run on the reads, TCRdb lists one record per CDR3 protein. The sample has around 200,000 distinct CDR3 sequences; around 50% are singletons. Looked up from germline, CDR1 is KGHDR and CDR2 is SFDVKD. Trimming took off 4 bases at V and 1 base at J, with 8 bases between the two ends. The CDR3 is 14 amino acids.

The origin of this receptor is a human donor with aplastic anemia. Sequenced sample: sorted CD4+, CD8+, or CD8+CD57+ T cells (not recorded which) from PBMCs. V is TRBV24-1 and J is TRBJ2-3; D gene unclear. CDR3 nucleotides: TGTGCCACCAGTGACCCGGACGGCACAGATACGCAGTATTTT. It yields the protein CATSDPDGTDTQYF.